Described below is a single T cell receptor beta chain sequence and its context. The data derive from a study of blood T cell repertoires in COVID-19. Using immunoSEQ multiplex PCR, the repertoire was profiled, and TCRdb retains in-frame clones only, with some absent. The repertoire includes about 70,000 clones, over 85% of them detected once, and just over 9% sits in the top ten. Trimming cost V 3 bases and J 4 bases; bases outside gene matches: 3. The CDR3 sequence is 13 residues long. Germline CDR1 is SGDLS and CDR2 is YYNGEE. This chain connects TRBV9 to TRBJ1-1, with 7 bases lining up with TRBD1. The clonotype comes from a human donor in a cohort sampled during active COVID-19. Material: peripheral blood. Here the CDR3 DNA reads TGTGCCAGCAGCGGGGACAGCCGCACTGAAGCTTTCTTT. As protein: CASSGDSRTEAFF. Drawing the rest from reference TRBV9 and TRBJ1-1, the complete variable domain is DSGVTQTPKHLITATGQRVTLRCSPRSGDLSVYWYQQSLDQGLQFLIQYYNGEERAKGNILERFSAQQFPDLHSELNLSSLELGDSALYFCASSGDSRTEAFFGQGTRLTVV.